The clone carrying this T cell receptor (beta chain) was counted a single time. This entry belongs to a study of blood T cell repertoires in COVID-19. Across the whole study: PBMCs, B-cell-depleted T cells, or T cells provided the cDNA or gDNA that made up the material.

This CDR3 has 14 amino acids. V was clipped by 0 bases and J by 4 bases, with 10 bases between them. Germline V lookup: CDR1 SGHRS, CDR2 YFSETQ. Participant age was roughly 18 to 89 years, and participants resided in approximately 24 US areas. Recovered status in Cohort 3 required two negative PCRs, clearance, or symptom resolution. The data were produced by immunoSEQ multiplex PCR, yet TCRdb's version contains in-frame clones alone and is incomplete. The table records about 440,000 clones, 90% of them present only once. Sequences were obtained from PBMCs or T cells enriched from blood (not recorded which). The chain uses TRBV5-1 and TRBJ1-1, with unresolved D. The clonotype was recovered from a man aged 18 to 35 who had recovered from COVID-19. The DNA of the CDR3 is TGCGCCAGCAGCTTGGGGGGAGGAGCCACTGAAGCTTTCTTT. Encoded protein: CASSLGGGATEAFF.